The present T cell receptor (beta chain) was sequenced within a study of T-cell reconstitution after alpha-beta-depleted transplantation in children. Trimming removed 3 bases at V and 4 bases at J, with 6 bases between. This CDR3 region has 13 residues. The germline V gene has CDR1 ENHRY and CDR2 SYGVKD. TCRbeta library preparation incorporated unique molecular identifiers. TCRdb passed the PCR reads through MiXCR, listing each CDR3 protein once. The table shows 80,000 to 95,000 distinct CDR3 sequences, with roughly 8.4% occurring only once. This clonotype was seen repeatedly, ten times or more. The source of this sequence is a human donor who donated a stem cell graft to a child with congenital amegakaryocytic thrombocytopenia. The sequencing here drew on PBMCs from the stem cell graft donor, taken from the stem cell graft. The rearrangement joins TRBV10-3 to TRBJ2-2, with TRBD2 as a possible D gene (5 bases). CDR3 protein: CAISEGSTGELFF. The CDR3 DNA is TGTGCCATCAGTGAAGGGAGCACCGGGGAGCTGTTTTTT.